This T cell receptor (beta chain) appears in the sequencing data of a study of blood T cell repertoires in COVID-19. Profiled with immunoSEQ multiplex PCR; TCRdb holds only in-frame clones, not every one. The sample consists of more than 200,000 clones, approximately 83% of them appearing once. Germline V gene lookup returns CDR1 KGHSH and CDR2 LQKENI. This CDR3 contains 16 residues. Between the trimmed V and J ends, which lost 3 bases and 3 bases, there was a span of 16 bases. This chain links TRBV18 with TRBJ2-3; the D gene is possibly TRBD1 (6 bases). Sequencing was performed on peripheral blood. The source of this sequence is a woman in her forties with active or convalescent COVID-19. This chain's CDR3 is CASSPGSRGMTDTQYF. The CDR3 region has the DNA TGTGCCAGCTCACCGGGAAGCAGGGGAATGACAGATACGCAGTATTTT.